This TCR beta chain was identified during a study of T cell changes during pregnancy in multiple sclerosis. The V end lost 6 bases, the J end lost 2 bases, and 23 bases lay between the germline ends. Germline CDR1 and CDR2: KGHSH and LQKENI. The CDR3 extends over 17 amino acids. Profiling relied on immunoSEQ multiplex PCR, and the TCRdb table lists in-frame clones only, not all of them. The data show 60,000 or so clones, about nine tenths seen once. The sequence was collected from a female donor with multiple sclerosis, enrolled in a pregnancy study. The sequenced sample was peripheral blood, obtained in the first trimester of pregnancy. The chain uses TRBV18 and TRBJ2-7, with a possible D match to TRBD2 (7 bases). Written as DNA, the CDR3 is TGTGCCAGCTCCCCTACACCTGGAGGGGGGGACCCCTACGAGCAGTACTTC. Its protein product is CASSPTPGGGDPYEQYF. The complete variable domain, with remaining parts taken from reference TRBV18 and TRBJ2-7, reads NAGVMQNPRHLVRRRGQEARLRCSPMKGHSHVYWYRQLPEEGLKFMVYLQKENIIDESGMPKERFSAEFPKEGPSILRIQQVVRGDSAAYFCASSPTPGGGDPYEQYFGPGTRLTVT.